Below are 13 T cell receptor beta chains sequenced from a single sample in a study of blood T cell repertoires in COVID-19. The data were produced by immunoSEQ multiplex PCR, yet TCRdb's version contains in-frame clones alone and is incomplete. The sample yields approximately 410,000 clones, about nine tenths seen once. Sequencing input: peripheral blood. These receptors all stem from a woman in her 30s with active or convalescent COVID-19.

The table lists this clone with a count of one. The chain uses TRBV7-9 and TRBJ2-2, with TRBD2 matching over 15 bases. The CDR3 totals 18 residues. Germline V gene sequence: CDR1 SEHNR, CDR2 FQNEAQ (reference sequence). The V and J ends lost 0 bases and 6 bases, in that order; junction bases with no gene match: 5. CDR3 region: CASSLAQGLAGGAGELFF. Here the CDR3 DNA reads TGTGCCAGCAGCTTAGCCCAGGGACTAGCGGGAGGTGCCGGGGAGCTGTTTTTT. Based on the CDR3 plus reference TRBV7-9 and TRBJ2-2, the full variable domain is DTGVSQNPRHKITKRGQNVTFRCDPISEHNRLYWYRQTLGQGPEFLTYFQNEAQLEKSRLLSDRFSAERPKGSFSTLEIQRTEQGDSAMYLCASSLAQGLAGGAGELFFGEGSRLTVL.

The V and J genes are TRBV13 and TRBJ2-7, with 11 bases that match TRBD2. In germline, CDR1 is PRHDT, CDR2 FYEKMQ (reference sequence). J gave up 4 bases and V 3 bases, and 2 bases lay outside the gene matches. The CDR3 loop spans 14 amino acids. The CDR3 coding sequence is TGTGCCAGCAGCTTCGGGACTAGCGGTTACGAGCAGTACTTC. Protein product: CASSFGTSGYEQYF.

The rearrangement joins TRBV5-8 to TRBJ2-1; tentative D call: TRBD2 (5 bases). Germline CDR1 reads SGHTS; CDR2 reads YDEGEE. Trimming pared 0 bases from V and 8 bases from J, leaving 15 bases between. This CDR3 region has 15 residues. The CDR3 DNA reads TGTGCCAGCAGCTTGGTGGGAGCACGTACGGATGAGCAGTTCTTC. Translating gives CASSLVGARTDEQFF.

This chain links TRBV19 with TRBJ1-2; tentative D call: TRBD1 (5 bases). The CDR3 is 12 amino acids. V was clipped by 3 bases and J by 10 bases, with 12 bases between them. Germline CDR1 is LNHDA and CDR2 is SQIVND (reference sequence). CDR3 DNA: TGTGCCAGTAGTATTACAGGAAAAGACTACACCTTC. Translation: CASSITGKDYTF.

This chain joins TRBV7-2 and TRBJ1-3, with 7 bases fitting TRBD1. The germline CDR1 and CDR2 sequences are SGHTA and FQGNSA. The CDR3 sequence is 15 residues long. J gave up 5 bases and V 11 bases, and 15 bases lay outside the gene matches. The CDR3 reads CAVKRKQGQRNTIYF. In DNA form, the CDR3 reads TGTGCCGTTAAGAGAAAACAGGGGCAGAGAAACACCATATATTTT.

The chain has TRBV30 and TRBJ2-3; 10 bases are a match to TRBD2. Germline CDR1 reads GTSNPN; CDR2 reads SVGIG (reference sequence). The trim removed 1 base at V and 6 bases at J, leaving 7 bases unmatched. The CDR3 runs 15 residues. The CDR3 loop is CAWSGTSGIPDTQYF. The CDR3 nucleotides read TGTGCCTGGAGTGGTACTAGCGGGATACCGGATACGCAGTATTTT.

About this clone itself: The identical CDR3 is also encoded by other nucleotide sequences in the sample. The chain joins TRBV5-1 to TRBJ1-2; 9 nucleotides line up with TRBD1. The CDR3 length is 14 residues. With V trimmed by 4 bases and J by 2 bases, 3 bases remained unmatched. Germline CDR1 is SGHRS and CDR2 is YFSETQ. CDR3 sequence (DNA): TGCGCCAGCAGCCCTGGACAGGGGAACTATGGCTACACCTTC. Translation gives CASSPGQGNYGYTF. The full variable domain, with the rest looked up from reference TRBV5-1 and TRBJ1-2, is KAGVTQTPRYLIKTRGQQVTLSCSPISGHRSVSWYQQTPGQGLQFLFEYFSETQRNKGNFPGRFSGRQFSNSRSEMNVSTLELGDSALYLCASSPGQGNYGYTFGSGTRLTVV.

This clone was detected a few times. Other DNA sequences in this specimen translate into the identical CDR3. The chain couples TRBV18 to TRBJ1-4; D remains ambiguous. Germline CDR1 reads KGHSH; CDR2 reads LQKENI. V was shortened by 1 base and J by 4 bases, with 4 bases between the two germline ends. The CDR3 covers 13 residues. The CDR3 reads CASSPRNNEKLFF. In nucleotides, the CDR3 is TGTGCCAGCTCACCACGTAATAATGAAAAACTGTTTTTT.

The genes are TRBV11-2 and TRBJ2-7; maybe TRBD1 (5 bases). The germline CDR1 and CDR2 sequences are SGHAT and FQNNGV. V lost 4 bases and J 2 bases, leaving 18 bases between the germline ends. The CDR3 has 16 residues. The CDR3 DNA reads as TGTGCCAGCAGCTCCGTACTTGCAGGGTGGGCCTACGAGCAGTACTTC. Encoded protein: CASSSVLAGWAYEQYF.

Comments on this clone: This sample includes further DNA sequences coding for the same CDR3. The chain employs TRBV9 and TRBJ2-5, with 9 bases lining up with TRBD2. V dropped 0 bases and J dropped 2; count of bases not matched to a gene: 5. The CDR3 totals 16 residues. The germline gives CDR1 SGDLS, CDR2 YYNGEE. The CDR3 is CASSVGAGGIQETQYF. The CDR3 DNA follows: TGTGCCAGCAGCGTAGGTGCGGGGGGGATACAAGAGACCCAGTACTTC. The full variable domain, its missing parts supplied by reference TRBV9 and TRBJ2-5, is DSGVTQTPKHLITATGQRVTLRCSPRSGDLSVYWYQQSLDQGLQFLIQYYNGEERAKGNILERFSAQQFPDLHSELNLSSLELGDSALYFCASSVGAGGIQETQYFGPGTRLLVL.

V gene TRBV19 combines with J gene TRBJ2-2, with 9 bases aligning to TRBD2. The CDR3 extends over 15 amino acids. V trimming: 3 bases; J trimming: 4 bases; junction bases outside the gene matches: 3. CDR1 is LNHDA, CDR2 SQIVND, per germline (reference sequence). This CDR3 is CASSILAGSTGELFF. The CDR3 nucleotides are TGTGCCAGTAGTATCCTAGCGGGAAGCACCGGGGAGCTGTTTTTT.

The rearrangement joins TRBV14 to TRBJ1-1, with 8 bases matching TRBD1. CDR1 is SGHDN and CDR2 is FVKESK in the germline V gene. The CDR3 runs 14 residues. V was pared by 4 bases and J by 3 bases, with 4 bases of the junction left unmatched. CDR3 nucleotide sequence: TGTGCCAGCAGCCTGGGACAGGCCCACACTGAAGCTTTCTTT. This codes for CASSLGQAHTEAFF.

The chain links TRBV3-1 (or the pseudogene TRBV3-2) to TRBJ2-7; TRBD2 matches 8 bases. The CDR3 sequence is 17 residues long. With V trimmed by 2 bases and J by 5 bases, 14 bases remained unmatched. Germline V gives CDR1 LGHDT, CDR2 YNNKEL (reference sequence). CDR3 coding DNA: TGTGCCAGCAGCCAAAAGGTAGGGGGTAGCGGGAACCACGAGCAGTACTTC. Translation gives CASSQKVGGSGNHEQYF.